The 22 T cell receptor beta chains reported below all come from one sample, sequenced in a study of blood T cell repertoires in COVID-19. Profiled with immunoSEQ multiplex PCR; TCRdb holds only in-frame clones, not every one. The sample contains 300,000 to 450,000 clones, around 87% of which appear only once. The sequencing sample was made of peripheral blood. Receptor source: a woman between 25 and 40 years old with COVID-19, enrolled during active disease.

J is TRBJ1-3 and V is TRBV11-2, with D tentatively TRBD1 (6 bases). The CDR3 is made up of 16 amino acids. V was pared by 5 bases and J by 4 bases, with 18 bases between. Looked up from germline, CDR1 is SGHAT and CDR2 is FQNNGV. Here the CDR3 DNA reads TGTGCCAGCAGCCCCCTCCGCGAGGGGGGGGGAAACACCATATATTTT. Amino acids: CASSPLREGGGNTIYF. Complete variable domain (other parts from reference TRBV11-2 and TRBJ1-3): EAGVAQSPRYKIIEKRQSVAFWCNPISGHATLYWYQQILGQGPKLLIQFQNNGVVDDSQLPKDRFSAERLKGVDSTLKIQPAKLEDSAVYLCASSPLREGGGNTIYFGEGSWLTVV.

This rearrangement joins TRBV14 to TRBJ2-7, with 10 bases that match TRBD2. Trimming at V came to 1 base and at J to 6 bases, leaving 6 bases not matched to a gene. The CDR3 length is 15 residues. The germline CDR1 and CDR2 sequences are SGHDN and FVKESK. In nucleotides, the CDR3 is TGTGCCAGCAGCCAAGTAGCGGGAGGTCCGCGCGAGCAGTACTTC. Translation: CASSQVAGGPREQYF.

V gene TRBV18 combines with J gene TRBJ1-1, with D unclear. V was shortened by 3 bases and J by 3 bases, with 14 bases between the two germline ends. Germline CDR1 reads KGHSH; CDR2 reads LQKENI. The CDR3 has 15 residues. CDR3 residues: CASSPRRTVDTEAFF. The CDR3 DNA sequence: TGTGCCAGCTCACCTAGGAGGACCGTTGACACTGAAGCTTTCTTT.

The chain recombines TRBV28 with TRBJ2-5, with 7 bases lining up with TRBD2. This CDR3 is 14 amino acids long. Germline V lookup: CDR1 MDHEN, CDR2 SYDVKM. With 5 bases clipped from V and 4 bases from J, the junction kept 7 bases outside the gene matches. This CDR3 reads CASSGAGARETQYF. The CDR3 DNA reads as TGTGCCAGCAGTGGGGCGGGAGCCCGAGAGACCCAGTACTTC.

V gene TRBV7-2 combines with J gene TRBJ1-1; unclear D gene. CDR3 length equals 15 residues. V gave up 1 base and J gave up 0 bases, with 9 bases separating them. Germline values: CDR1 SGHTA, CDR2 FQGNSA. The CDR3 spells CASSLVPGMNTEAFF. CDR3 nucleotides: TGTGCCAGCAGCTTAGTTCCGGGGATGAACACTGAAGCTTTCTTT.

This rearrangement joins TRBV6-6 to TRBJ2-7, with 7 bases identical to TRBD1. V dropped 6 bases and J dropped 4; count of bases not matched to a gene: 12. Germline loops: CDR1 MNHNY, CDR2 SVGAGI (reference sequence). The CDR3 loop spans 15 amino acids. The chain's CDR3 is CASSPGRGRLYEQYF. Here the CDR3 DNA reads TGTGCCAGCAGCCCCGGTAGGGGGCGCCTTTACGAGCAGTACTTC.

The chain carries TRBV7-8 and TRBJ1-5; D uncertain. This CDR3 is 15 amino acids long. V shed 2 bases and J shed 0 bases, with 8 bases lying between them. Germline CDR1 is SGHVS and CDR2 is FQNEAQ. Here the CDR3 reads CASSLHRYSNQPQHF. The CDR3 nucleotides are TGTGCCAGCAGCTTACACAGATATAGCAATCAGCCCCAGCATTTT.

This clone was counted a few times. CDR3 DNA sequence: TGTGCCAGCGGCTTCGTCTACGAGCAGTACTTC. This sequence encodes CASGFVYEQYF. This sequence joins TRBV2 and TRBJ2-7; D gene unclear. Germline CDR1 SNHLY, CDR2 FYNNEI. V was clipped by 8 bases and J by 3 bases, with 8 bases between them. The CDR3 has 11 amino acids.

In this sample, this clone turned up once. J is TRBJ2-1 and V is TRBV18, with 12 bases lining up with TRBD1. There are 14 residues in the CDR3. In germline, CDR1 is KGHSH, CDR2 LQKENI. The V and J ends lost 4 bases and 8 bases, in that order; junction bases with no gene match: 3. CDR3 sequence reads: CASSQGQGADEQFF. CDR3 coding DNA: TGTGCCAGCTCACAGGGACAGGGGGCCGATGAGCAGTTCTTC.

The genes are TRBV5-1 and TRBJ2-6, with TRBD1 matching 7 bases. Germline assignment: CDR1 SGHRS and CDR2 YFSETQ. Trimming took 4 bases from V and 2 from J; bases not matched to a gene: 6. There are 16 residues in the CDR3. The CDR3 protein is CASSQGQLTGANVLTF. CDR3 coding DNA: TGCGCCAGCAGCCAGGGACAGTTAACTGGGGCCAACGTCCTGACTTTC.

The chain has TRBV6-6 and TRBJ2-3, with TRBD2 matching over 7 bases. Germline CDR1 MNHNY, CDR2 SVGAGI (reference sequence). Trimming took 2 bases from V and 4 from J; bases not matched to a gene: 6. The CDR3 spans 15 residues. CDR3 sequence (DNA): TGTGCCAGCAGTTACCTGGGAGGGCCTTCAGATACGCAGTATTTT. Translation gives CASSYLGGPSDTQYF.

This clone was observed at least ten times. The chain recombines TRBV18 with TRBJ2-2; TRBD1 matches at 7 bases. Germline V gene sequence: CDR1 KGHSH, CDR2 LQKENI. The CDR3 covers 16 residues. Trimming took 0 bases from V and 7 from J; bases not matched to a gene: 8. CDR3 sequence: CASSPPTGQGIGELFF. CDR3 nucleotide sequence: TGTGCCAGCTCACCACCGACAGGGCAGGGGATCGGGGAGCTGTTTTTT.

This sequence joins TRBV5-1 and TRBJ1-2; D uncertain. The germline V gene encodes CDR1 SGHRS and CDR2 YFSETQ. The germline V and J ends were trimmed by 0 bases and 4 bases, with 16 bases remaining between them. The CDR3 totals 16 residues. CDR3: CASSLGSGMEVYGYTF. In DNA form, the CDR3 reads TGCGCCAGCAGCTTGGGATCGGGGATGGAGGTCTATGGCTACACCTTC.

V usage is TRBV6-1 and J usage is TRBJ2-3; 7 bases line up with TRBD2. Germline CDR1 is MNHNS and CDR2 is SASEGT. The ends lost 4 bases at V and 0 bases at J; junction bases unmatched: 7. The CDR3 spans 16 residues. The CDR3 nucleotides read TGTGCCAGCAGTGCCGGACTAGGATCTAGCACAGATACGCAGTATTTT. Protein: CASSAGLGSSTDTQYF.

V usage is TRBV20-1 and J usage is TRBJ2-7; TRBD1 is a possible D gene (5 bases). V was shortened by 8 bases and J by 6 bases, with 14 bases between the two germline ends. This CDR3 has 11 residues. Germline V lookup: CDR1 DFQATT, CDR2 SNEGSKA (reference sequence). This chain's CDR3 is CSKQVVGEQYF. The CDR3 nucleotides read TGCAGTAAACAGGTAGTGGGCGAGCAGTACTTC.

V usage is TRBV4-3 and J usage is TRBJ2-3, with D perhaps matching TRBD2 (6 bases). The CDR3 runs to 14 residues. Germline CDR1 reads LGHNA; CDR2 reads YSLEER. Trimming shortened V by 3 bases and J by 6 bases, and 13 bases separated the two germline ends. CDR3 residues: CASSHSGAWDTQYF. In nucleotides, the CDR3 is TGCGCCAGCAGCCATTCGGGAGCATGGGATACGCAGTATTTT.

The V call is TRBV6-5, the J call TRBJ1-1; D is undetermined. Germline V gene sequence: CDR1 MNHEY, CDR2 SVGAGI. The CDR3 runs 14 residues. V lost 2 bases to trimming and J lost 0 bases, with 7 bases between them. CDR3 sequence: CASSYVAVNTEAFF. The CDR3 DNA reads TGTGCCAGCAGTTACGTGGCGGTGAACACTGAAGCTTTCTTT.

This rearrangement joins TRBV2 to TRBJ1-1; TRBD1 matches at 10 bases. Germline loops: CDR1 SNHLY, CDR2 FYNNEI. The V segment lost 6 bases and the J segment 6 bases; nucleotides outside the gene matches: 1. The CDR3 is made up of 12 amino acids. The CDR3 DNA reads as TGTGCCAGCAGCGACAGGGGGCCTGAAGCTTTCTTT. It specifies CASSDRGPEAFF.

The CDR3, as DNA: TGTGCCAGTCCAAAGGACAGGGAGGCCGGGGAGCTGTTTTTT. Translating it yields CASPKDREAGELFF. The genes are TRBV6-5 and TRBJ2-2; 8 positions agree with TRBD1. The CDR3 has 14 amino acids. J gave up 6 bases and V 9 bases, and 9 bases lay outside the gene matches. Germline assignment: CDR1 MNHEY and CDR2 SVGAGI.

The V gene is TRBV6-2 or TRBV6-3, the J gene TRBJ1-5; D is unresolved. The germline V and J ends were trimmed by 4 bases and 5 bases, with 9 bases remaining between them. In germline, CDR1 is MNHEY, CDR2 SVGEGT. This CDR3 region has 13 residues. CDR3 sequence: CASSWRRDQPQHF. As DNA, the CDR3 is TGTGCCAGCAGTTGGCGGCGAGATCAGCCCCAGCATTTT.

This chain uses TRBV29-1 with TRBJ2-5; no definite D call. Germline CDR1 reads SQVTM; CDR2 reads ANQGSEA. The CDR3 has 13 amino acids. V shed 4 bases and J shed 2 bases, with 11 bases lying between them. CDR3 DNA sequence: TGCAGCGTTGGCCTCAGAAGACAAGAGACCCAGTACTTC. Protein product: CSVGLRRQETQYF.

The chain is built from TRBV21-1 and TRBJ2-1; TRBD2, the D gene given by the table, was not confirmed from the DNA. TRBV21-1 counts as a pseudogene. This CDR3 has 17 amino acids. CDR3 protein: CASSHRGALAGVFEQFF. The CDR3 DNA follows: TGTGCCAGCAGCCACCGGGGGGCACTAGCGGGAGTGTTTGAGCAGTTCTTC.